This TCR beta chain stems from a study of neurological immune-mediated disorders. Findings and caveats of the study: For the multiple sclerosis repertoire cluster, an association with any clinical or MRI feature was absent.

TCRdb reprocessed the 5' RACE reads via MiXCR and lists one record per CDR3 protein. The sample holds roughly 60,000 distinct CDR3 sequences, 3.5% to 4.5% seen once. The germline V gene encodes CDR1 SGHAT and CDR2 FQNNGV. The V and J ends lost 2 bases and 4 bases respectively, with 6 bases between them. The CDR3 extends over 12 amino acids. The table lists this clonotype with many counts. The antigen is undetermined. J is TRBJ2-7 and V is TRBV11-2, with D uncertain. The TCR originated in a woman aged 45-65 years with multiple sclerosis. The sequencing input was PBMCs. The DNA of the CDR3 is TGTGCCAGCAGCTTATCTTGGTACGAGCAGTACTTC. This translates into CASSLSWYEQYF.